These T cell receptor beta chains were read from a single sample in a study of blood T cell repertoires in COVID-19. Method: immunoSEQ multiplex PCR; TCRdb's copy keeps in-frame clones and lacks some. This table holds fewer than 150,000 clones, about 87% found once. Sequenced input: peripheral blood. These receptors were taken from a woman in her fifties or sixties with acute or convalescent COVID-19. Each CDR3 is given with its conserved first and last residue. A D gene is named only where the DNA matches it firmly. Some rows mark clone size as missing; the rest say once, few, many or name a class of expanded clone.

d_call | j_call | clone_size | v_call | cdr3_aa | cdr3_nt
TRBD2 | TRBJ2-2 | - | TRBV3-1/TRBV3-2 | CASTSGNAGELFF | TGTGCCAGCACTAGCGGGAACGCCGGGGAGCTGTTTTTT
TRBD1 | TRBJ1-4 | - | TRBV3-1/TRBV3-2 | CASSLTGGGEKLFF | TGTGCCAGCAGCCTGACAGGGGGCGGTGAAAAACTGTTTTTT
TRBD2 | TRBJ2-5 | - | TRBV5-1 | CASRGTSVQQTQYF | TGCGCCAGCAGGGGGACTAGCGTCCAGCAGACCCAGTACTTC
- | TRBJ1-3 | - | TRBV19 | CASSIGTGSSGNTIYF | TGTGCCAGTAGTATAGGAACGGGATCCTCTGGAAACACCATATATTTT
- | TRBJ2-7 | - | TRBV29-1 | CSVGAGYEQYF | TGCAGCGTTGGGGCGGGATACGAGCAGTACTTC
- | TRBJ1-3 | many | TRBV28 | CASSWASEATIYF | TGTGCCAGCAGCTGGGCTTCAGAAGCCACCATATATTTT
- | TRBJ1-2 | - | TRBV5-1 | CASSLERGTPYGYTF | TGCGCCAGCAGCTTGGAACGGGGAACCCCCTATGGCTACACCTTC
- | TRBJ1-1 | few | TRBV6-5 | CASSWGRGTEAFF | TGTGCCAGCAGTTGGGGGCGCGGAACTGAAGCTTTCTTT
TRBD1 | TRBJ1-1 | few | TRBV19 | CASSIPGTGNEAFF | TGTGCCAGTAGTATCCCGGGGACAGGGAATGAAGCTTTCTTT
TRBD2 | TRBJ2-1 | - | TRBV2 | CASSDGGDPYNEQFF | TGTGCCAGCAGTGACGGGGGGGATCCCTACAATGAGCAGTTCTTC
- | TRBJ2-3 | - | TRBV5-8 | CASSLDQGHSTDTQYF | TGTGCCAGCAGCTTGGATCAGGGGCATAGCACAGATACGCAGTATTTT
TRBD1 | TRBJ1-2 | few | TRBV19 | CASSTTGGAWGGYTF | TGTGCCAGTAGTACTACAGGGGGCGCCTGGGGTGGCTACACCTTC
TRBD2 | TRBJ2-7 | - | TRBV20-1 | CSASSGLAVYEQYF | TGCAGTGCTAGTTCCGGACTAGCGGTTTACGAGCAGTACTTC
- | TRBJ1-2 | - | TRBV30 | CAWFRGEGRGYTF | TGTGCCTGGTTTCGAGGGGAGGGTAGGGGCTACACCTTC
TRBD1 | TRBJ1-6 | - | TRBV6-5 | CASSLPVTGGGPLHF | TGTGCCAGCAGTCTCCCGGTGACAGGGGGCGGCCCCCTCCACTTT
TRBD1 | TRBJ2-1 | - | TRBV15 | CATSREAGGEQFF | TGTGCCACCAGCAGGGAGGCAGGGGGTGAGCAGTTCTTC
- | TRBJ2-5 | - | TRBV21-1 | CASSLGGVTQYF | TGTGCCAGCAGCTTAGGGGGGGTGACCCAGTACTTC
TRBD2 | TRBJ2-3 | - | TRBV28 | CASSLWLAASTDTQYF | TGTGCCAGCAGTTTGTGGCTAGCGGCAAGCACAGATACGCAGTATTTT
- | TRBJ1-6 | - | TRBV2 | CASSAGSTISNSPLHF | TGTGCCAGCAGCGCCGGGTCTACTATTTCTAATTCACCCCTCCACTTT
- | TRBJ2-1 | - | TRBV5-4 | CASTLRGAYNEQFF | TGTGCCAGCACCCTACGGGGTGCCTACAATGAGCAGTTCTTC
- | TRBJ1-5 | - | TRBV11-1 | CASSLETDQPQHF | TGTGCCAGCAGCTTAGAAACGGATCAGCCCCAGCATTTT
- | TRBJ2-5 | - | TRBV6-5 | CASSMSGQETQYF | TGTGCCAGCAGTATGTCGGGACAAGAGACCCAGTACTTC
TRBD2 | TRBJ2-1 | - | TRBV19 | CASSPRASGTAEQFF | TGTGCCAGTAGCCCACGAGCTAGCGGGACCGCTGAGCAGTTCTTC
TRBD2 | TRBJ2-1 | - | TRBV5-1 | CASSPGLAGLNEQFF | TGCGCCAGCAGCCCGGGACTAGCGGGACTCAATGAGCAGTTCTTC
- | TRBJ2-2 | - | TRBV5-1 | CASSPEGPNTGELFF | TGCGCCAGCAGCCCGGAGGGCCCGAACACCGGGGAGCTGTTTTTT
- | TRBJ1-6 | - | TRBV5-1 | CASSSTDDNSPLHF | TGCGCCAGCAGCTCGACAGACGATAATTCACCCCTCCACTTT
TRBD2 | TRBJ2-3 | few | TRBV19 | CASSRLAGATDTQYF | TGTGCCAGTAGTCGACTAGCGGGAGCCACAGATACGCAGTATTTT
- | TRBJ2-2 | - | TRBV28 | CASSLSGLEGGELFF | TGTGCCAGCTCACTCTCGGGGTTAGAGGGCGGGGAGCTGTTTTTT
- | TRBJ1-1 | - | TRBV29-1 | CSVGRSWDTEAFF | TGCAGCGTTGGGCGGTCATGGGACACTGAAGCTTTCTTT
TRBD2 | TRBJ2-1 | once | TRBV15 | CATKASGRAYNEQFF | TGTGCCACCAAAGCTAGCGGGAGGGCCTACAATGAGCAGTTCTTC
- | TRBJ2-6 | - | TRBV18 | CASSPAGLTGANVLTF | TGTGCCAGCTCACCGGCAGGGCTAACTGGGGCCAACGTCCTGACTTTC
- | TRBJ2-7 | once | TRBV5-1 | CASSALDRPHEQYF | TGCGCCAGCAGCGCACTCGACAGGCCCCACGAGCAGTACTTC
- | TRBJ1-1 | - | TRBV2 | CASRADRNTEAFF | TGTGCCAGCAGGGCGGACAGGAACACTGAAGCTTTCTTT
- | TRBJ2-7 | - | TRBV7-8 | CASSRDGLSYEQYF | TGTGCCAGCAGCCGGGACGGACTCTCCTACGAGCAGTACTTC
- | TRBJ2-6 | - | TRBV9 | CASGPGANVLTF | TGTGCCAGCGGGCCTGGGGCCAACGTCCTGACTTTC
- | TRBJ1-1 | - | TRBV12-3/TRBV12-4 | CASSFPGGFEAFF | TGTGCCAGCAGTTTCCCTGGGGGGTTCGAAGCTTTCTTT
- | TRBJ2-2 | once | TRBV7-9 | CASSTQSGFTGELFF | TGTGCCAGCAGCACCCAAAGCGGCTTCACCGGGGAGCTGTTTTTT
TRBD2 | TRBJ2-2 | - | TRBV19 | CASSGLAGINGELFF | TGTGCCAGTAGTGGGCTAGCGGGAATAAACGGGGAGCTGTTTTTT
TRBD1 | TRBJ1-1 | once | TRBV9 | CASSVGGQGSTEAFF | TGTGCCAGCAGCGTAGGGGGACAGGGGAGCACTGAAGCTTTCTTT
- | TRBJ1-5 | - | TRBV24-1 | CATSDQGSYQPQHF | TGTGCCACCAGTGATCAGGGGTCATATCAGCCCCAGCATTTT
- | TRBJ2-1 | - | TRBV7-2 | CASSLAAGSSYNEQFF | TGTGCCAGCAGCTTAGCGGCCGGGAGCTCCTACAATGAGCAGTTCTTC
TRBD2 | TRBJ2-1 | - | TRBV30 | CAWHLLAVNEQFF | TGTGCCTGGCATCTCCTAGCGGTCAATGAGCAGTTCTTC
- | TRBJ1-1 | - | TRBV10-3 | CAIRDVGQTNTEAFF | TGTGCCATCAGGGACGTTGGACAGACGAACACTGAAGCTTTCTTT
- | TRBJ2-5 | - | TRBV19 | CASSMAYQETQYF | TGTGCCAGTAGTATGGCATATCAAGAGACCCAGTACTTC
TRBD2 | TRBJ2-2 | - | TRBV3-1/TRBV3-2 | CASSPGLAGNTGELFF | TGTGCCAGCAGCCCGGGACTAGCGGGGAACACCGGGGAGCTGTTTTTT
- | TRBJ2-5 | - | TRBV24-1 | CATSDSPLETQYF | TGTGCCACCAGTGATTCTCCACTAGAGACCCAGTACTTC
TRBD1 | TRBJ1-1 | - | TRBV19 | CASRPGQLTEAFF | TGTGCCAGTCGTCCGGGACAGCTAACTGAAGCTTTCTTT